The clone carrying this T cell receptor beta chain was recorded at least ten times. Blood, whole and unfractionated, served as the source for total RNA extraction. The data were obtained in a study of human T cells and chemical hapten exposure. Each CDR3 protein gets one entry after TCRdb re-called the 5' RACE reads with MiXCR. Altogether approximately 81,000 distinct CDR3 sequences are present, about 8.4% being singletons, with the ten largest covering 2% to 2.5%. The clonotype originates from a male donor in good health.

In DNA, the CDR3 is TGCAGCGTTGATGTGGGTCCCAATCAGCCCCAGCATTTT. Its translation: CSVDVGPNQPQHF. The J gene is TRBJ1-5, the V gene TRBV29-1; no clear D gene. V lost 3 bases to trimming and J lost 3 bases, with 9 bases between them. The CDR3 runs to 13 residues. Looked up from germline, CDR1 is SQVTM and CDR2 is ANQGSEA.